This T cell receptor beta chain was sequenced during a study of blood T cell repertoires in COVID-19. Study overall: T cells, B-cell-depleted T cells, or PBMCs provided the cDNA or gDNA that served as material.

Sequenced by immunoSEQ multiplex PCR; TCRdb stores in-frame clones only, minus some. The sample has 120,000 to 150,000 clones, approximately 81% seen once; the top ten hold about 2.6%. CDR3 length: 16 residues. The junction had 4 bases not matched to a gene; V was cut back by 1 base and J by 3 bases. Germline-derived CDR1 and CDR2 are SGHTA and FQGTGA. This receptor was obtained from a human donor with acute or convalescent COVID-19. The donor label of this sample is uncertain. This chain connects TRBV7-3 to TRBJ2-2; TRBD2 matches 8 bases. The specimen was peripheral blood. The CDR3 protein is CASSLMGREDTGELFF. The CDR3 DNA sequence: TGTGCCAGCAGCTTAATGGGGCGGGAGGACACCGGGGAGCTGTTTTTT.